Shown below are 17 T cell receptor beta chains from a single sample sequenced in a study of blood T cell repertoires in COVID-19. Measured with immunoSEQ multiplex PCR; TCRdb has only the in-frame clones, and not every one. The table records hundreds of thousands of clones, around 90% of them present only once. The sample comprised peripheral blood. All receptors derive from a woman aged 30 to 39 with COVID-19, enrolled during active disease.

The rearrangement joins TRBV18 to TRBJ1-4; 7 bases agree with TRBD1. CDR3 length: 15 residues. Germline CDR1 and CDR2: KGHSH and LQKENI. Trimming took 5 bases from V and 4 from J; bases not matched to a gene: 7. The CDR3 here is CASSESGQLNEKLFF. In nucleotides, the CDR3 is TGTGCCAGCTCAGAGTCGGGACAGCTTAATGAAAAACTGTTTTTT.

This clone was counted a few times. The chain couples TRBV5-5 to TRBJ1-1; D perhaps matches TRBD1 (5 bases). V was trimmed by 4 bases and J by 0 bases, leaving 13 bases between them. There are 15 residues in the CDR3. CDR1 and CDR2 from the germline V gene are SGHKS and YYEKEE (reference sequence). As DNA, the CDR3 is TGTGCCAGCAGCGCGACAGCGATCATGAACACTGAAGCTTTCTTT. The encoded protein is CASSATAIMNTEAFF.

The chain links TRBV5-1 to TRBJ1-1; 9 bases line up with TRBD1. CDR3 length: 16 residues. Losses at the gene ends were 1 base for V and 9 bases for J; bases not matched to a gene: 13. Germline V gene lookup returns CDR1 SGHRS and CDR2 YFSETQ. The CDR3 protein is CASSLNEPMDRGKAFF. The CDR3 DNA reads TGCGCCAGCAGCTTGAACGAGCCTATGGACAGGGGTAAAGCTTTCTTT. Combining the CDR3 with reference TRBV5-1 and TRBJ1-1 gives the whole variable domain KAGVTQTPRYLIKTRGQQVTLSCSPISGHRSVSWYQQTPGQGLQFLFEYFSETQRNKGNFPGRFSGRQFSNSRSEMNVSTLELGDSALYLCASSLNEPMDRGKAFFGQGTRLTVV.

The V call is TRBV19, the J call TRBJ2-3, with D possibly TRBD2 on 6 matching bases. The CDR3 spans 18 residues. Trimming left V 6 bases short and J 0 bases short, with 22 bases between. Germline V CDR1 and CDR2: LNHDA, SQIVND (reference sequence). For the CDR3, the DNA is TGTGCCAGTAGCCGTGGCCTCTTTTTAGGGACTAGCACAGATACGCAGTATTTT. Its translation is CASSRGLFLGTSTDTQYF.

CDR3 sequence: CASSESLTYGYTF. CDR3 in DNA: TGCGCCAGCAGTGAGTCTCTGACTTATGGCTACACCTTC. The chain recombines TRBV10-1 with TRBJ1-2; D remains ambiguous. Germline CDR1 reads WNHNN; CDR2 reads SYGVQD (reference sequence). The CDR3 spans 13 residues. V gave up 0 bases and J gave up 5 bases, with 7 bases separating them.

J is TRBJ2-3 and V is TRBV4-2, with D possibly TRBD2 on 6 matching bases. V dropped 1 base and J dropped 2 bases, with 10 bases sitting between them. The CDR3 sequence is 15 residues long. Germline CDR1 and CDR2: LGHNA and YNFKEQ. Here the CDR3 DNA reads TGTGCCAGCAGCCAAGGGGGCGGGGACACAGATACGCAGTATTTT. Translated: CASSQGGGDTDTQYF.

This clone was recorded once. CDR3: CASSDQAGGAYEQYV. The DNA of the CDR3 is TGCGCCAGCAGCGATCAAGCGGGAGGGGCCTACGAGCAGTACGTC. This chain links TRBV5-1 with TRBJ2-7; 10 bases map to TRBD2. Germline V gives CDR1 SGHRS, CDR2 YFSETQ. The CDR3 is 15 amino acids. Trimming took 4 bases from V and 2 from J; bases not matched to a gene: 6.

The chain uses TRBV6-4 and TRBJ1-5, with D possibly matching TRBD1 (6 bases). The V end was cut by 10 bases, the J end by 4 bases, with 20 bases between. Per the germline V gene, CDR1 is MRHNA and CDR2 is SNTAGT. The CDR3 sequence is 15 residues long. CDR3 sequence reads: CATRLRDNSNQPQHF. CDR3 DNA sequence: TGTGCCACTAGACTCCGGGACAACAGTAATCAGCCCCAGCATTTT.

V usage is TRBV18 and J usage is TRBJ2-7, with TRBD1 matching 7 bases. V dropped 6 bases and J dropped 4; count of bases not matched to a gene: 9. This CDR3 is built from 14 residues. The germline V gene encodes CDR1 KGHSH and CDR2 LQKENI. The CDR3 protein is CASSPGDRKYEQYV. Here the CDR3 DNA reads TGTGCCAGCTCGCCCGGGGACAGAAAATACGAGCAGTACGTC.

The chain uses TRBV11-2 and TRBJ2-1, with 11 bases identical to TRBD2. Germline V lookup: CDR1 SGHAT, CDR2 FQNNGV. The V segment lost 5 bases and the J segment 5 bases; nucleotides outside the gene matches: 5. The CDR3 is 15 amino acids. The CDR3 reads CASSRIAGGDNEQFF. CDR3 bases: TGTGCCAGCAGCCGGATAGCGGGAGGGGACAATGAGCAGTTCTTC.

V usage is TRBV5-6 and J usage is TRBJ1-1; weak D call: TRBD1 (5 bases). The CDR3 totals 12 residues. V gave up 4 bases and J gave up 3 bases, with 7 bases separating them. Germline V gene lookup returns CDR1 SGHDT and CDR2 YYEEEE. The CDR3 reads CASSPGDTEAFF. CDR3 sequence (DNA): TGTGCCAGCAGCCCGGGGGACACTGAAGCTTTCTTT.

This clone came up once. V gene TRBV4-1 combines with J gene TRBJ2-5, with D possibly being TRBD2 (5 bases). The germline gives CDR1 MGHRA, CDR2 YSYEKL. CDR3 length: 15 amino acids. Trimming left V 4 bases short and J 5 bases short, with 17 bases between. This CDR3 reads CASSPRAIKGETQYF. CDR3 coding DNA: TGCGCCAGCAGCCCGCGGGCCATCAAAGGGGAGACCCAGTACTTC.

This sequence joins TRBV5-6 and TRBJ1-1, with 9 bases aligning to TRBD1. The V and J ends lost 3 bases and 3 bases, in that order; junction bases with no gene match: 9. The V gene's germline CDR1 is SGHDT and CDR2 YYEEEE. CDR3 length equals 16 residues. The CDR3 is CASSSLTGGVYTEAFF. In DNA form, the CDR3 reads TGTGCCAGCAGCTCCTTGACAGGGGGGGTATACACTGAAGCTTTCTTT.

The chain employs TRBV5-4 and TRBJ2-7; D is ambiguous. The germline CDR1 and CDR2 sequences are SGHNT and YYREEE (reference sequence). This CDR3 region has 14 residues. V dropped 4 bases and J dropped 5 bases, with 16 bases sitting between them. The CDR3 bases are TGTGCCAGCAGCCCGTTCACACGTGCCCACGAGCAGTACGTC. Amino acid sequence: CASSPFTRAHEQYV.

This rearrangement joins TRBV28 to TRBJ2-1; possible D gene TRBD1, 7 bases. Deletions cut 1 base from V and 8 bases from J, with 21 bases between. The CDR3 loop spans 17 amino acids. Germline V gene lookup returns CDR1 MDHEN and CDR2 SYDVKM. The CDR3 loop reads CASSLFPQAQGGYEQFF. DNA of the CDR3: TGTGCCAGCAGTTTATTCCCCCAGGCCCAGGGGGGCTATGAGCAGTTCTTC.

This chain connects TRBV6-5 to TRBJ2-2; weak D call: TRBD1 (5 bases). Germline V lookup: CDR1 MNHEY, CDR2 SVGAGI. The CDR3 runs 15 residues. Trimming removed 7 bases at V and 1 base at J, with 13 bases between. CDR3 nucleotide sequence: TGTGCCAGCACCCAGGGCTCCTGGAACACCGGGGAGCTGTTTTTT. This codes for CASTQGSWNTGELFF.

This clone was counted between two and nine times. This chain joins TRBV25-1 and TRBJ2-4, with 10 bases lining up with TRBD1. The CDR3 contains 12 residues. Germline V lookup: CDR1 MGHDK, CDR2 SYGVNS. Trimming took 8 bases from V and 12 from J; bases not matched to a gene: 7. DNA of the CDR3: TGTGCCAGCGGACCGGACAGGGGGACTCAGTACTTC. Encoded protein: CASGPDRGTQYF.